Sequencing of this TCR beta chain was carried out in a study of shared clonotypes between healthy human individuals. The protocol was immunoSEQ multiplex PCR, while the TCRdb copy is restricted to in-frame clones and leaves out a portion. The top ten hold under 0.45% of the sample, which has 1,500,000 or so clones, approximately 98.5% seen once. CDR1 is LNHDA and CDR2 is SQIVND in the germline V gene (reference sequence). V shed 5 bases and J shed 1 base, with 21 bases lying between them. The CDR3 has 17 residues. The chain combines TRBV19 with TRBJ2-7; the D gene is possibly TRBD2 (7 bases). Sequenced: naive CD4+ T cells sorted from blood. Subset described: CD45RA+ positively selected. The clonotype originates from a young man in good health. CDR3 bases: TGTGCCAGTAGTGGCGGGGGCGGGGCAGCTGAATCCTACGAGCAGTACTTC. Protein sequence: CASSGGGGAAESYEQYF.